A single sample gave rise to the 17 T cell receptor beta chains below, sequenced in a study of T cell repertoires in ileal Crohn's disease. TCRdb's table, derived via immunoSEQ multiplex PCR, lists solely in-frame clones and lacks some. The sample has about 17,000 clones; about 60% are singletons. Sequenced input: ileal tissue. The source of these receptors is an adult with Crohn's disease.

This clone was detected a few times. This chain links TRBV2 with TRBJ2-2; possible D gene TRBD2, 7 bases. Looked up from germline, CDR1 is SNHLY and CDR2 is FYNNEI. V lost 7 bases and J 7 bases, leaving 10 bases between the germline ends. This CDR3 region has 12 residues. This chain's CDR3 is CASKGGSGELFF. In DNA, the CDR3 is TGTGCCAGCAAGGGGGGGAGCGGGGAGCTGTTTTTT.

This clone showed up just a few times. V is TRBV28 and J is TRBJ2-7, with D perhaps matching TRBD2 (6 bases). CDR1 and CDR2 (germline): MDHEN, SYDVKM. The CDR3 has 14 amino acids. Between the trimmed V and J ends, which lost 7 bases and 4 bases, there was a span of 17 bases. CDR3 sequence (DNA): TGTGCCAGCAACTCCGGGACCCGGGGGTACGAGCAGTACTTC. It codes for CASNSGTRGYEQYF. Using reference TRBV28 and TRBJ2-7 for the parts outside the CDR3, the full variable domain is DVKVTQSSRYLVKRTGEKVFLECVQDMDHENMFWYRQDPGLGLRLIYFSYDVKMKEKGDIPEGYSVSREKKERFSLILESASTNQTSMYLCASNSGTRGYEQYFGPGTRLTVT.

The CDR3 bases are TGTGCCAGTTTGAGGGGGCTAGCGGGAACCGGGGAGCTGTTTTTT. This codes for CASLRGLAGTGELFF. J is TRBJ2-2 and V is TRBV2, with TRBD2 identical over 9 bases. J was trimmed by 5 bases and V by 9 bases; bases with no gene match: 10. CDR1 and CDR2 (germline): SNHLY, FYNNEI. CDR3 length: 15 residues.

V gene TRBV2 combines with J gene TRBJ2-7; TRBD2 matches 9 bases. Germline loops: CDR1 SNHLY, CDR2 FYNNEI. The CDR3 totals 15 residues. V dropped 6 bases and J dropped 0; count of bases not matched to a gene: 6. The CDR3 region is CASRSTSGSSYEQYF. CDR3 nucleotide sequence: TGTGCCAGCAGATCGACTAGCGGCAGCTCCTACGAGCAGTACTTC.

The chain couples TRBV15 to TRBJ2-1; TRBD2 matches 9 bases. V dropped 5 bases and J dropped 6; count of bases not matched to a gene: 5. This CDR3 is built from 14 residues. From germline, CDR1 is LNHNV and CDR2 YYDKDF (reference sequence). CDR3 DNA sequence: TGTGCCACCAGCGCGGGACTAGCTATCAATGAGCAGTTCTTC. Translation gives CATSAGLAINEQFF.

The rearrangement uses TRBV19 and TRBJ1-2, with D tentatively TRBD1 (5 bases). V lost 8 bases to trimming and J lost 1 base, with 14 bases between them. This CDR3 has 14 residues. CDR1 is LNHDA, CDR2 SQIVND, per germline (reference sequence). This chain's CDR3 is CASAPGSINYGYTF. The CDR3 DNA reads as TGTGCCAGTGCCCCAGGGTCTATTAACTATGGCTACACCTTC.

CDR3 loop: CASSNQGFTGELFF. The CDR3 DNA reads as TGTGCCAGCAGTAACCAGGGGTTCACCGGGGAGCTGTTTTTT. The rearrangement joins TRBV28 to TRBJ2-2, with a weak D call TRBD1 (6 bases). The CDR3 is 14 amino acids. The germline CDR1 and CDR2 sequences are MDHEN and SYDVKM. Trimming removed 5 bases from V and 4 bases from J, with 11 bases in between.

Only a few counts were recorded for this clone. The CDR3 reads CASSFRDRGREQFF. As DNA, the CDR3 is TGTGCCAGCAGCTTCCGGGACAGGGGAAGGGAGCAGTTCTTC. The chain has TRBV9 and TRBJ2-1, with 10 positions matching TRBD1. Germline values: CDR1 SGDLS, CDR2 YYNGEE. With 4 bases clipped from V and 10 bases from J, the junction kept 8 bases outside the gene matches. The length of the CDR3 is 14 residues.

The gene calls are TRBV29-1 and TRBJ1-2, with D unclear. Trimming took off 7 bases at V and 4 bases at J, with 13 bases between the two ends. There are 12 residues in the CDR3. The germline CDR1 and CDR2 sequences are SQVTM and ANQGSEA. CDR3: CSAAWASYGYTF. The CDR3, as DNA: TGCAGCGCTGCGTGGGCGAGCTATGGCTACACCTTC.

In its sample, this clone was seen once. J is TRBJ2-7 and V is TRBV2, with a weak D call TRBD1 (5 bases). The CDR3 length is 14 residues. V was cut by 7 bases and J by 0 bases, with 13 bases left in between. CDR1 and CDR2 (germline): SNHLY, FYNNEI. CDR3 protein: CASIPRGTSYEQYF. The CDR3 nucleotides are TGTGCCAGCATACCAAGGGGCACCTCCTACGAGCAGTACTTC.

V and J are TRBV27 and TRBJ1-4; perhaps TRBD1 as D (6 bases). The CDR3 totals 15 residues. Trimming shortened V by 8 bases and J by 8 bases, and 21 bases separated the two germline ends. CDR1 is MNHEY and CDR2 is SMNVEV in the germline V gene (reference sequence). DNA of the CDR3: TGTGCCAGCTCTCCTCTGGACAGCCGGTACGAAAAACTGTTTTTT. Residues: CASSPLDSRYEKLFF.

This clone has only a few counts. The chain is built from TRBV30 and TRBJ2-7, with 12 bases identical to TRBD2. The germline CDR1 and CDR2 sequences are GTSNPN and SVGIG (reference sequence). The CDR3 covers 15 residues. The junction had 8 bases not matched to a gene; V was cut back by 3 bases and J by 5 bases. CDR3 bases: TGTGCCTGGAGCAACGGACTAGCGGGACCCCACGAGCAGTACTTC. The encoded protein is CAWSNGLAGPHEQYF.

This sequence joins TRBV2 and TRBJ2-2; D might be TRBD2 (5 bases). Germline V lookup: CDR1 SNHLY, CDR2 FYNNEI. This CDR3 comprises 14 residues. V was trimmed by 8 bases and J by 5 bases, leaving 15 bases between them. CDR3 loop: CASRGNLNTGELFF. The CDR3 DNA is TGTGCCAGCCGAGGGAACCTTAATACCGGGGAGCTGTTTTTT.

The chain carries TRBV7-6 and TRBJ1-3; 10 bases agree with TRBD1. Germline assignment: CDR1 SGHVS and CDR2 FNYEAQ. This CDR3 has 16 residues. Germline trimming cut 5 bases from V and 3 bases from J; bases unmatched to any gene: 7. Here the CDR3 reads CASSPRDRGIGNTIYF. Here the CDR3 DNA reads TGTGCCAGCAGCCCCCGGGACAGGGGAATTGGAAACACCATATATTTT.

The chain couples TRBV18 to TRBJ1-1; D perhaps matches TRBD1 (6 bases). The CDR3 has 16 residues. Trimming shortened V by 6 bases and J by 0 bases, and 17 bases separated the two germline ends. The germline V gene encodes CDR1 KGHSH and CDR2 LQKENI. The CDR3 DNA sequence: TGTGCCAGCTCCCCCACCACAGGGAACATGAACACTGAAGCTTTCTTT. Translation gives CASSPTTGNMNTEAFF. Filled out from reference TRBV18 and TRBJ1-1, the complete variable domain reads NAGVMQNPRHLVRRRGQEARLRCSPMKGHSHVYWYRQLPEEGLKFMVYLQKENIIDESGMPKERFSAEFPKEGPSILRIQQVVRGDSAAYFCASSPTTGNMNTEAFFGQGTRLTVV.

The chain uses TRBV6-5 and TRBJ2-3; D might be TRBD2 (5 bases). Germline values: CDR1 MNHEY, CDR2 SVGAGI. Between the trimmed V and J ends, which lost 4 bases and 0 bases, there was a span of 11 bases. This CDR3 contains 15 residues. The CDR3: CASSSSFLSTDTQYF. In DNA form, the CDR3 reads TGTGCCAGCAGTTCTAGCTTCTTAAGCACAGATACGCAGTATTTT.

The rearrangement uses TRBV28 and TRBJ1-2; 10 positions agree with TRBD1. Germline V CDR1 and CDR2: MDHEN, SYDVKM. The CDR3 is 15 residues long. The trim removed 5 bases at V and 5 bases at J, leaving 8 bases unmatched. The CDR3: CASSTPGTGEYGYTF. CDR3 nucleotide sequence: TGTGCCAGCAGTACACCCGGGACAGGGGAGTATGGCTACACCTTC.